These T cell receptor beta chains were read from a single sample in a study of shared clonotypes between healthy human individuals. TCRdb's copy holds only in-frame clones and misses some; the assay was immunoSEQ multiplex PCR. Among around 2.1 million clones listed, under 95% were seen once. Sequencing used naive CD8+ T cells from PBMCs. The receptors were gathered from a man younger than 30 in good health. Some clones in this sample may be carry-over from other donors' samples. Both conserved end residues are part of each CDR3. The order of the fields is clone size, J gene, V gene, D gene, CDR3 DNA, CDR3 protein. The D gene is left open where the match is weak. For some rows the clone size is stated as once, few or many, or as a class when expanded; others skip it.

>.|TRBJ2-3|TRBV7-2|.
TGTGCCAGCAGCTTATTTACAGGGAGCACAGATACGCAGTATTTT
CASSLFTGSTDTQYF
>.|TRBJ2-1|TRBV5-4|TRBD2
TGTGCCAGCGGGACTAGCGGGAGTCTCAATGAGCAGTTCTTC
CASGTSGSLNEQFF
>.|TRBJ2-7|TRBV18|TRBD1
TGTGCCAGCTCACCATATTTCTCCGGGACAGATACCTACGAGCAGTACTTC
CASSPYFSGTDTYEQYF
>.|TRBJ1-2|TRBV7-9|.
TGTGCCAGCAGCTTAGGGGTCTCGAGTAAAGGAGACTACACCTTC
CASSLGVSSKGDYTF
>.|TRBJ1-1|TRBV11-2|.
TGTGCCAGTCAAATGGTATGGGGGACGCGTGACACTGAAGCTTTCTTT
CASQMVWGTRDTEAFF
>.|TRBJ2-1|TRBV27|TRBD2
TGTGCCAGCAGTTTATTCCCCGCTAGCGGTACCTACAATGAGCAGTTCTTC
CASSLFPASGTYNEQFF
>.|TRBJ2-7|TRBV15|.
TGTGCCACCAGCAGAGATCTCTATGGGGGCTTGAGGGAGCAGTACTTC
CATSRDLYGGLREQYF
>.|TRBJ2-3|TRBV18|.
TGTGCCAGCTCACCTTCCTCAGGGTTTGGGGCGACCTACACAGATACGCAGTATTTT
CASSPSSGFGATYTDTQYF
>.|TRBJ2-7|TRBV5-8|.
TGTGCCAGCAGTCCACGTCCGGGGCGAACCTTATCCTACGAGCAGTACTTC
CASSPRPGRTLSYEQYF
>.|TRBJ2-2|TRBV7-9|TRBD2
TGTGCCAGCAGCTTATTGACTAGCGGGATAGGGGCCGACACCGGGGAGCTGTTTTTT
CASSLLTSGIGADTGELFF
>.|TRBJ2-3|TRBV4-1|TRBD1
TGCGCCAGCAGCTGGACAGGGGGCACAAGCACAGATACGCAGTATTTT
CASSWTGGTSTDTQYF
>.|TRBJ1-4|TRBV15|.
TGTGCCACCAGCAGAGATTCGGTCGACTATAATGAAAAACTGTTTTTT
CATSRDSVDYNEKLFF
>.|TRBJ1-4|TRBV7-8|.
TGTGCCAGCAGCAAGAAGGGGGACCCGACTAATGAAAAACTGTTTTTT
CASSKKGDPTNEKLFF
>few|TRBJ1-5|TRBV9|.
TGTGCCAGCAGCGTAGGAGACAGATCCAATCAGCCCCAGCATTTT
CASSVGDRSNQPQHF
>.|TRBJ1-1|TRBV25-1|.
TGTGCCAGCAGTCCGGACGGGGGGTCTGAAGCTTTCTTT
CASSPDGGSEAFF
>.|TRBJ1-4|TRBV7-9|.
TGTGCCAGCAGCTTAGACGGGGCAACTAATGAAAAACTGTTTTTT
CASSLDGATNEKLFF
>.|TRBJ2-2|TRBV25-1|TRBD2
TGTGCCAGCAGTCGTAGCGGGGCTAGCACCGGGGAGCTGTTTTTT
CASSRSGASTGELFF
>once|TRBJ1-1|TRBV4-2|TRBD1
TGTGCCAGCAGCCTGAGAGGACAGGGGAGGGGATACATGAACACTGAAGCTTTCTTT
CASSLRGQGRGYMNTEAFF
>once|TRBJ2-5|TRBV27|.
TGTGCCAGCAGTTTTTTGGAAGAGACCCAGTACTTC
CASSFLEETQYF
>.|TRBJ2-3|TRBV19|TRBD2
TGTGCCACTGAGGCTAGCGGCGATACGCAGTATTTT
CATEASGDTQYF
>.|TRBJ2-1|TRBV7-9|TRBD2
TGTGCCAGCAGCTCCGGACTAGCGGGGTACAATGAGCAGTTCTTC
CASSSGLAGYNEQFF
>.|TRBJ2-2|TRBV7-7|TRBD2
TGTGCCAGCAGCCCGACCCCATTTGCGGGAGTTATCACCGGGGAGCTGTTTTTT
CASSPTPFAGVITGELFF
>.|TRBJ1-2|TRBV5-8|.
TGTGCCAGCAGCCGCGACTTAGACAGGCTACACTATGGCTACACCTTC
CASSRDLDRLHYGYTF
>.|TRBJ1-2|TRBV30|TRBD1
TGTGCCTGGGACGGGACAGGGGCTGGCTACACCTTC
CAWDGTGAGYTF
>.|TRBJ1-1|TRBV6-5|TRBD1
TGTGCCAGCAGTTACCTCGGACAGGGTGTTGGCACTGAAGCTTTCTTT
CASSYLGQGVGTEAFF
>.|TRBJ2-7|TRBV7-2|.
TGTGCCAGCAGTCGTCCCCCAATATCCTACGAGCAGTACTTC
CASSRPPISYEQYF
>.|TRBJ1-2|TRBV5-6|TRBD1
TGTGCCAGCAGCGTGGACAGGAGCCTCTATGGCTACACCTTC
CASSVDRSLYGYTF
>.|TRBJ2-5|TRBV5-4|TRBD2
TGTGCCAGCAGCCCAGGACTAGCGGGGGGGCAAGAGACCCAGTACTTC
CASSPGLAGGQETQYF
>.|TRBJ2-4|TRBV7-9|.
TGTGCCAGCAGCTCCCCGGGACTAGCCAAAAACATTCAGTACTTC
CASSSPGLAKNIQYF
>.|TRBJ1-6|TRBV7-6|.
TGTGCCAGCAGCTTAGACGGCAGCGTCAATTCACCCCTCCACTTT
CASSLDGSVNSPLHF
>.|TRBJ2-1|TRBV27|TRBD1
TGTGCCAGCAGAAAAGACAGGGGGGCCTACAATGAGCAGTTCTTC
CASRKDRGAYNEQFF
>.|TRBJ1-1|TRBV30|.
TGTGCCTGGAGTGTACGAGAAGTGGGGCTCGACACTGAAGCTTTCTTT
CAWSVREVGLDTEAFF
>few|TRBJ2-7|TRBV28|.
TGTGCCAGCAGTCCCGGTCGGAGGATGTACTCCTACGAGCAGTACTTC
CASSPGRRMYSYEQYF
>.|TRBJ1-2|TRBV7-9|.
TGTGCCAGCAGCCGGGGACACGGCAACTATGGCTACACCTTC
CASSRGHGNYGYTF
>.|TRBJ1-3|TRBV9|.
TGTGCCAGCAGCGTAGTGCCGGGGGACACCATATATTTT
CASSVVPGDTIYF
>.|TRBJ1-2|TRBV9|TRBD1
TGTGCCAGCAGCGTAAGCGCAGGGGGCCAGATAATCGGCTCTAACTATGGCTACACCTTC
CASSVSAGGQIIGSNYGYTF
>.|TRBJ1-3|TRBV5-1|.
TGCGCCAGCAGCCTATCCTTGGAGGGGAGAAATAAGGGAAACACCATATATTTT
CASSLSLEGRNKGNTIYF